This T cell receptor (beta chain) was sequenced during a study of blood T cell repertoires in COVID-19. This CDR3 comprises 14 residues. CDR1 is SGHRS, CDR2 YFSETQ, per germline. Trimming pared 4 bases from V and 0 bases from J, leaving 11 bases between. This clone was found once. Clones were sequenced by immunoSEQ multiplex PCR, and TCRdb holds only the in-frame ones, with some missing. The table shows roughly 200,000 clones, with around four fifths occurring only once. The source of this sequence is an elderly woman with active or convalescent COVID-19. Sequencing input: peripheral blood. The rearrangement joins TRBV5-1 to TRBJ2-7; D not certain. The CDR3 DNA follows: TGCGCCAGCAGCCCCCAGGTTAACTCCTACGAGCAGTACTTC. This sequence encodes CASSPQVNSYEQYF.